This passage covers 5 T cell receptor beta chains from one sample sequenced in a study of cytomegalovirus exposure and HLA in healthy donors. Generated by immunoSEQ multiplex PCR, the TCRdb table keeps only in-frame clones and is missing some. The profile covers about 190,000 clones, with about four fifths appearing a single time and roughly 6.5% taken by the ten largest. Input material: PBMCs. Receptors were obtained from a young man in good health and CMV-seropositive.

The chain joins TRBV30 to TRBJ2-7, with 10 bases fitting TRBD1. Germline assignment: CDR1 GTSNPN and CDR2 SVGIG (reference sequence). The CDR3 consists of 14 residues. The junction had 9 bases not matched to a gene; V was cut back by 4 bases and J by 6 bases. This CDR3 is CAWITGTGVGEQYF. CDR3 coding DNA: TGTGCCTGGATAACCGGGACAGGGGTCGGCGAGCAGTACTTC.

The chain links TRBV6-1 to TRBJ1-5, with 7 bases aligning to TRBD1. Per the germline V gene, CDR1 is MNHNS and CDR2 is SASEGT. CDR3 size: 14 residues. V lost 7 bases and J lost 5; bases outside the gene matches: 8. The CDR3, as DNA: TGTGCCAGCACCACGGAGGGGGCCTATCAGCCCCAGCATTTT. Protein: CASTTEGAYQPQHF.

This chain uses TRBV30 with TRBJ1-2, with 9 bases fitting TRBD1. The CDR3 is 13 amino acids. J gave up 6 bases and V 3 bases, and 5 bases lay outside the gene matches. Germline CDR1 reads GTSNPN; CDR2 reads SVGIG (reference sequence). For the CDR3, the DNA is TGTGCCTGGAGCCGGACAGGGGCTCATGGCTACACCTTC. Translating it yields CAWSRTGAHGYTF.

This sequence joins TRBV19 and TRBJ1-5; 8 positions agree with TRBD1. The V and J ends lost 0 bases and 2 bases, in that order; junction bases with no gene match: 6. This CDR3 is 17 amino acids long. Per germline, CDR1 LNHDA and CDR2 SQIVND (reference sequence). In nucleotides, the CDR3 is TGTGCCAGTAGTATAGATCTAACGGGACAGGGCAATCAGCCCCAGCATTTT. Amino acids: CASSIDLTGQGNQPQHF.

The CDR3: CASSLLRANYNEQFF. Here the CDR3 DNA reads TGTGCCAGCAGCCTCCTGAGGGCCAACTACAATGAGCAGTTCTTC. The chain recombines TRBV7-3 with TRBJ2-1, with D tentatively TRBD2 (5 bases). The V gene's germline CDR1 is SGHTA and CDR2 FQGTGA. This CDR3 has 15 amino acids. Deletions cut 5 bases from V and 3 bases from J, with 14 bases between. Supplemented by reference TRBV7-3 and TRBJ2-1, the full variable domain reads GAGVSQTPSNKVTEKGKYVELRCDPISGHTALYWYRQSLGQGPEFLIYFQGTGAADDSGLPNDRFFAVRPEGSVSTLKIQRTERGDSAVYLCASSLLRANYNEQFFGPGTRLTVL.